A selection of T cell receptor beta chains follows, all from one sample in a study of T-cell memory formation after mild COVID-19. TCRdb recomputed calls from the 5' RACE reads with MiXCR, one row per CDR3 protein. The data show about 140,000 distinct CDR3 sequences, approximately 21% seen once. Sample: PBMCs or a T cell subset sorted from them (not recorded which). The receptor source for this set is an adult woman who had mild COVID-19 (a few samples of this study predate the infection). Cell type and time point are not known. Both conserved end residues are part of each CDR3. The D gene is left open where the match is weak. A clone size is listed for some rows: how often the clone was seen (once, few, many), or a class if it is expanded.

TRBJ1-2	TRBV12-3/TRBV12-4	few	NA	TGTGCCAGCAGTGGCAGGTCGACTAACTATGGCTACACCTTC	CASSGRSTNYGYTF
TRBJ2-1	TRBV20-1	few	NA	TGCAGTGCACCGCCGGTGGGACTGGGCAATGAGCAGTTCTTC	CSAPPVGLGNEQFF
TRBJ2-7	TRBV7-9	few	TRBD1	TGTGCCAGCCAAATCGGACAGGGGGTCGAGCAGTACTTC	CASQIGQGVEQYF
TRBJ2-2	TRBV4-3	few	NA	TGCGCCAGCAGCCATATATCAGAGGGGACCGGGGAGCTGTTTTTT	CASSHISEGTGELFF
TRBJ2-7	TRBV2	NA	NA	TGTGCCAGCAGTGAAGCGGGCACCTACGAGCAGTACTTC	CASSEAGTYEQYF
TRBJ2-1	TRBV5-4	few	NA	TGTGCCAGCAGCCTGACGGGGAGGTCCTACAATGAGCAGTTCTTC	CASSLTGRSYNEQFF
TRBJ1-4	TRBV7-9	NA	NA	TGTGCCAGCAGCTCCCTCGAGGGGGGACGACAGAAACTGTTTTTT	CASSSLEGGRQKLFF
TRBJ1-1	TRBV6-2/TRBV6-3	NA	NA	TGTGCCAGCACCCGGAGGTCCCCCCTTAGGGCTTTCTTT	CASTRRSPLRAFF
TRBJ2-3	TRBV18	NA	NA	TGTGCCAGCTCACCAGGGGTTGGCGGCACAGATACGCAGTATTTT	CASSPGVGGTDTQYF
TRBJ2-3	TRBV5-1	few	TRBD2	TGCGCCAGCAGCCTGGCGTCTAGCGGAAACACAGATACGCAGTATTTT	CASSLASSGNTDTQYF
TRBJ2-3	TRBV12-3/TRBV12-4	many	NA	TGTGCCAGCAGCTTGGGAGCGGCAGATACGCAGTATTTT	CASSLGAADTQYF
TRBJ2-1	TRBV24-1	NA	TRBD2	TGTGCCACCAGTGACATTGGACTAGCGGCGGATGAGCAGTTCTTC	CATSDIGLAADEQFF
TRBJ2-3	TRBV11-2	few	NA	TGTGCCAGCAGCCAAACCCCGCTGGCAGATACGCAGTATTTT	CASSQTPLADTQYF
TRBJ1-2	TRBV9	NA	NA	TGTGCCAGCAGCGTACCAGGGTCAGGCTATGGCTACACCTTC	CASSVPGSGYGYTF
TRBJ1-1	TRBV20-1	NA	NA	TGCAGTGCTAGAGATCCGGCCGAGGGCACTGAAGCTTTCTTT	CSARDPAEGTEAFF
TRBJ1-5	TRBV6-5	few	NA	TGTGCCGGGGCGGATAGCAATCAGCCCCAGCATTTT	CAGADSNQPQHF
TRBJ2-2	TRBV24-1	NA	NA	TGTGCCACTTTGAAGGTCACCGGGGAGCTGTTTTTT	CATLKVTGELFF
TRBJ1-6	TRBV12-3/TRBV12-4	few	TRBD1	TGTGCCAGCAGTACAGGGGGAACATATAATTCACCCCTCCACTTT	CASSTGGTYNSPLHF
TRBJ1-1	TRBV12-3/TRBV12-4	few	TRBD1	TGTGCCAGCAGTTTACCCGACAGGGTGAACACTGAAGCTTTCTTT	CASSLPDRVNTEAFF
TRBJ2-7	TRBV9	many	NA	TGTGCCAGCAGCAACGACGGCCCCTACGAGCAGTACTTC	CASSNDGPYEQYF
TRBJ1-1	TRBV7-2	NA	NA	TGTGCCAGCAGCTTAGTACTGGGGGGGCCTGAAGCTTTCTTT	CASSLVLGGPEAFF
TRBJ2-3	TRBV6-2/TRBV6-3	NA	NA	TGTGCCAGCAGTTACCCCCCAGCGAGCACAGATACGCAGTATTTT	CASSYPPASTDTQYF
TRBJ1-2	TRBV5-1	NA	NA	TGCGCCAGCAGCTCAGGCCTCCCAGGAGGCTACACCTTC	CASSSGLPGGYTF
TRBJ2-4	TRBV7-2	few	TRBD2	TGTGCCAGCACCCTGATGACTAGCGGGAGGAACATTCAGTACTTC	CASTLMTSGRNIQYF
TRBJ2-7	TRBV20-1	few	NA	TGCAGTGCTACGGACGGATCCTACGAGCAGTACTTC	CSATDGSYEQYF
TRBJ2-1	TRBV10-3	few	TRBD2	TGTGCCATCAGCAGGACTAGCGGGAGGACCGACTCCTACAATGAGCAGTTCTTC	CAISRTSGRTDSYNEQFF
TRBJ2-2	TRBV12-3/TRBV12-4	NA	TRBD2	TGTGCCAGCCGGTTAGCGGGGGCCACCGGGGAGCTGTTTTTT	CASRLAGATGELFF
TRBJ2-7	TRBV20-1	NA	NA	TGCAGTGTGACCGAGGGGCTGGAGCAGTACTTC	CSVTEGLEQYF
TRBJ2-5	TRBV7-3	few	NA	TGTGCCAGCAGCCCCGCAGGTGTTTTTAGGGAGACCCAGTACTTC	CASSPAGVFRETQYF
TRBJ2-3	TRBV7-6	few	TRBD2	TGTGCCAGCAGCTCCCAGCTAGCGGGAGCTACAGATACGCAGTATTTT	CASSSQLAGATDTQYF
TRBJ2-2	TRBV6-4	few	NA	TGTGCCAGCAGATTAACTAGTCTGGCAAACACCGGGGAGCTGTTTTTT	CASRLTSLANTGELFF
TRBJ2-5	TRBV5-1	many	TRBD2	TGCGCCAGCAGCGCCGGGACTAGCGGCTACCAGACCCAGTACTTC	CASSAGTSGYQTQYF
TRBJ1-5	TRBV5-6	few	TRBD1	TGTGCCAGCAGCTTGGGGGGACAGGGGATTCTTCAGCCCCAGCATTTT	CASSLGGQGILQPQHF
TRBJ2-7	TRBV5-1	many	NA	TGCGCCAGCAGCACCCTGACAGGCTTCTACGAGCAGTACTTC	CASSTLTGFYEQYF
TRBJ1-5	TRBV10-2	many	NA	TGCGCCAGCAGTGAGTCGAGATCGGGGAATCAGCCCCAGCATTTT	CASSESRSGNQPQHF
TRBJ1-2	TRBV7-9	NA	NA	TGTGCCAGCAGCTTAGCGCGCAGCCACTATGGCTACACCTTC	CASSLARSHYGYTF
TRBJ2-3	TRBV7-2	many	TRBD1	TGTGCCAGCAGTGCAACGCCCAGGGGGACAGATACGCAGTATTTT	CASSATPRGTDTQYF
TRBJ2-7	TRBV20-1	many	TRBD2	TGCAGTGCTAGAGATCGACTAGCGGGTGCCGTCGAGCAGTACTTC	CSARDRLAGAVEQYF
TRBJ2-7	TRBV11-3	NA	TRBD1	TGTGCCAGCAGCTTAGGACAGGGGCGCTACGAGCAGTACTTC	CASSLGQGRYEQYF
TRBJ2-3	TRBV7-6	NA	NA	TGTGCCAGCAGCTTATTTAACTCTCACACAGATACGCAGTATTTT	CASSLFNSHTDTQYF
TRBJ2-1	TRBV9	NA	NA	TGTGCCAGCACCCCAGGCGGGCGATACAATGAGCAGTTCTTC	CASTPGGRYNEQFF
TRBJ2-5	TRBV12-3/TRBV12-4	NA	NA	TGTGCCAGCAGGCCCACGCAACTGGGGACCCAGTACTTC	CASRPTQLGTQYF
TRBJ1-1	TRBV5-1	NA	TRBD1	TGCGCCAGCAGCCTCAAATGGACAGGGGGGAACACTGAAGCTTTCTTT	CASSLKWTGGNTEAFF
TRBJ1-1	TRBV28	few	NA	TGTGCCAGCAGTTCGGCAGGGGTACCTGAAGCTTTCTTT	CASSSAGVPEAFF
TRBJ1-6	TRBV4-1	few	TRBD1	TGCGCCAGCAGCCAAGTGGGGGACAGATCCACACCCCTCCACTTT	CASSQVGDRSTPLHF
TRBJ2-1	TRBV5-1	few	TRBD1	TGCGCCAGCAGGGCAAGGACAGGGAACAATGAGCAGTTCTTC	CASRARTGNNEQFF
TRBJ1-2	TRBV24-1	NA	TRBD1	TGTGCCACCAGTGATCCCCGACAGGGATACGGCTACACCTTC	CATSDPRQGYGYTF
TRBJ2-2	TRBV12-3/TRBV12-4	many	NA	TGTGCCAGCAGTTTGGCCGGGAACATTAACACCGGGGAGCTGTTTTTT	CASSLAGNINTGELFF
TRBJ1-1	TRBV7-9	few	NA	TGTGCCAGCAGCTTAGCTGTCGGTGATTCTGAAGCTTTCTTT	CASSLAVGDSEAFF
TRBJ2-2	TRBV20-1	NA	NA	TGCAGTGCTAGAGCGGCGGGGCGGACCAACACCGGGGAGCTGTTTTTT	CSARAAGRTNTGELFF
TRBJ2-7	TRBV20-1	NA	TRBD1	TGCAGTGCTAGGCCTCTGGACAGGGGGCCATCCTACGAGCAGTACTTC	CSARPLDRGPSYEQYF
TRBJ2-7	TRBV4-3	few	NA	TGCGCCAGCAGCCGTAGCGTCAGGGGAGGGGAGCAGTACTTC	CASSRSVRGGEQYF
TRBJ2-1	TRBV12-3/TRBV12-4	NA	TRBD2	TGTGCCAGCAGTACCCGGACTAGCGGGAGGACGAATGAGCAGTTCTTC	CASSTRTSGRTNEQFF
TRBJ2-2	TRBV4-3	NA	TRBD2	TGCGCCAGCAGCCAGATAGGACTAGCGGAGGCCCAGGGGGAGCTGTTTTTT	CASSQIGLAEAQGELFF
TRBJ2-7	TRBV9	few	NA	TGTGCCAGCAGCGTTGGAGGAGCCGAGCAGTACTTC	CASSVGGAEQYF
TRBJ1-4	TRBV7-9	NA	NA	TGTGCCAGCGAAGGGTCCGCAACTAATGAAAAACTGTTTTTT	CASEGSATNEKLFF
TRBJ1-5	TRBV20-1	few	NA	TGCAGTGCTAGAGTGGGGGTACAGCAGCCCCAGCATTTT	CSARVGVQQPQHF
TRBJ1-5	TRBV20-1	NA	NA	TGCAGTGCTAGAGAAGGGTTAGGGCAGCCCCAGCATTTT	CSAREGLGQPQHF
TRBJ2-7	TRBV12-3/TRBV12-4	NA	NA	TGTGCCAGCAGCCTTGGGACTGCCGTGATGTTC	CASSLGTAVMF